These 25 T cell receptor beta chains were all obtained from the same sample, sequenced in a study of identical twins. TCRdb fed the 5' RACE reads into MiXCR, producing one record per CDR3 protein. Here the sample spans 250,000 to 350,000 distinct CDR3 sequences, roughly 10% being singletons. This same sample was also taken into another study, of yellow fever vaccine responses in identical twins.

Sequencing was done on a sample of CD8+ T cells sorted from blood. The receptor source for this set is a young woman in good health.

The chain employs TRBV3-1 and TRBJ2-1; no clear D. Trimming removed 0 bases from V and 2 bases from J, with 14 bases in between. Germline V gene lookup returns CDR1 LGHDT and CDR2 YNNKEL (reference sequence). The CDR3 sequence is 17 residues long. The CDR3 DNA reads TGTGCCAGCAGCCAAGATACGAATCGGATGGCCTACAATGAGCAGTTCTTC. Translating gives CASSQDTNRMAYNEQFF.

This clonotype was recorded a few times. V and J are TRBV12-3 or TRBV12-4 and TRBJ2-5, with 10 nucleotides matching TRBD2. J lost 7 bases, V lost 6 bases, and 8 bases had no gene match. This CDR3 has 14 amino acids. The CDR3 DNA follows: TGTGCCAGCAGGAAGAGCGGGGGGGTGCGGACCCAGTACTTC. Translated, it gives CASRKSGGVRTQYF.

In its sample, this clonotype was seen many times. The V call is TRBV6-2 or TRBV6-3, the J call TRBJ2-1; maybe TRBD2 (6 bases). CDR3 length equals 18 residues. Trimming pared 0 bases from V and 6 bases from J, leaving 21 bases between. Germline assignment: CDR1 MNHEY and CDR2 SVGEGT. The CDR3 loop reads CASSYSGFPGGDGNEQFF. The CDR3 DNA sequence: TGTGCCAGCAGTTACTCGGGTTTTCCCGGGGGTGACGGCAATGAGCAGTTCTTC.

V usage is TRBV29-1 and J usage is TRBJ2-3; D is perhaps TRBD1 or TRBD2 (5 bases each). Germline-derived CDR1 and CDR2 are SQVTM and ANQGSEA. This CDR3 has 14 residues. The V gene lost 3 bases and the J gene lost 1 base, with 11 bases spanning the gap. CDR3 protein: CSVDAGDGTDTQYF. CDR3 DNA: TGCAGCGTTGACGCTGGGGACGGCACAGATACGCAGTATTTT.

This chain links TRBV24-1 with TRBJ2-3, with 8 bases lining up with TRBD2. This CDR3 has 14 amino acids. CDR1 and CDR2 from the germline V gene are KGHDR and SFDVKD. The V segment lost 4 bases and the J segment 6 bases; nucleotides outside the gene matches: 5. For the CDR3, the DNA is TGTGCCACCAGTGAAAGCGGGAGAATGGATACGCAGTATTTT. Amino acids: CATSESGRMDTQYF.

This chain links TRBV14 with TRBJ2-7, with a weak D call TRBD1 (5 bases). Per germline, CDR1 SGHDN and CDR2 FVKESK. V was trimmed by 3 bases and J by 4 bases, leaving 7 bases between them. CDR3 size: 12 residues. CDR3 protein: CASSHDRYEQYF. Written as DNA, the CDR3 is TGTGCCAGCAGCCACGACAGATACGAGCAGTACTTC.

In its sample, this clonotype was seen a few times. V usage is TRBV27 and J usage is TRBJ2-7; 9 bases are shared with TRBD2. V was clipped by 4 bases and J by 3 bases; unmatched bases: 4. This CDR3 contains 14 residues. CDR1 and CDR2 from the germline V gene are MNHEY and SMNVEV (reference sequence). CDR3 coding DNA: TGTGCCAGCAGTTCTGGACTAGCGATCTACGAGCAGTACTTC. Translating it yields CASSSGLAIYEQYF.

This clonotype was seen at least ten times. The rearrangement links TRBV2 to TRBJ2-1; the D is unclear. CDR3 length: 16 residues. From germline, CDR1 is SNHLY and CDR2 FYNNEI. The V end was cut by 3 bases, the J end by 1 base, with 13 bases between. DNA for the CDR3: TGTGCCAGCAGTGAGTGGACCCCCCGTTCCTACAATGAGCAGTTCTTC. Encoded protein: CASSEWTPRSYNEQFF.

This clonotype has more than one count but fewer than ten. This sequence joins TRBV20-1 and TRBJ1-2, with D possibly TRBD1 on 6 matching bases. Germline V gives CDR1 DFQATT, CDR2 SNEGSKA (reference sequence). Trimming took off 5 bases at V and 4 bases at J, with 8 bases between the two ends. The CDR3 is 11 residues long. As DNA, the CDR3 is TGCAGTGCTCGGGACATCTATGGCTACACCTTC. Its translation: CSARDIYGYTF.

This clonotype was counted between two and nine times. This chain connects TRBV11-2 to TRBJ2-1, with 10 bases lining up with TRBD2. The trim removed 4 bases at V and 3 bases at J, leaving 9 bases unmatched. Germline V lookup: CDR1 SGHAT, CDR2 FQNNGV. The CDR3 has 17 amino acids. CDR3 nucleotides: TGTGCCAGCAGCTCCTCTAGCGGGAGTTCCTTCTACAATGAGCAGTTCTTC. Translation: CASSSSSGSSFYNEQFF.

The chain links TRBV2 to TRBJ1-5; 8 nucleotides agree with TRBD1. This CDR3 is 16 amino acids long. Germline trimming cut 5 bases from V and 6 bases from J; bases unmatched to any gene: 12. Germline V CDR1 and CDR2: SNHLY, FYNNEI. CDR3 amino acids: CASSTQGALVSQPQHF. CDR3 sequence (DNA): TGTGCCAGCAGTACCCAGGGGGCGTTGGTATCTCAGCCCCAGCATTTT. The whole variable domain, filled in from reference TRBV2 and TRBJ1-5, reads EPEVTQTPSHQVTQMGQEVILRCVPISNHLYFYWYRQILGQKVEFLVSFYNNEISEKSEIFDDQFSVERPDGSNFTLKIRSTKLEDSAMYFCASSTQGALVSQPQHFGDGTRLSIL.

This clonotype came up many times. V usage is TRBV5-1 and J usage is TRBJ1-1; D is possibly TRBD1 (6 bases). There are 12 residues in the CDR3. V was shortened by 4 bases and J by 7 bases, with 11 bases between the two germline ends. Germline CDR1 reads SGHRS; CDR2 reads YFSETQ. The CDR3 DNA follows: TGCGCCAGCAGCACGACAGGTGGTGAAGCTTTCTTT. This gives the protein CASSTTGGEAFF.

The gene calls are TRBV27 and TRBJ2-1; D tentatively reads TRBD1 or TRBD2 (5 bases each). The CDR3 runs to 12 residues. V was cut by 7 bases and J by 7 bases, with 11 bases left in between. Germline CDR1 MNHEY, CDR2 SMNVEV (reference sequence). The CDR3 protein is CASTKWGNEQFF. CDR3 nucleotides: TGTGCCAGCACCAAATGGGGGAATGAGCAGTTCTTC.

The chain carries TRBV27 and TRBJ2-7; 12 bases agree with TRBD1. The CDR3 contains 14 residues. Germline lookup yields CDR1 MNHEY and CDR2 SMNVEV (reference sequence). J was trimmed by 6 bases and V by 6 bases; bases with no gene match: 6. The chain's CDR3 is CASRTGQGASEQYF. DNA for the CDR3: TGTGCCAGCAGAACGGGACAGGGGGCTTCCGAGCAGTACTTC.

Only a few counts were recorded for this clonotype. V gene TRBV29-1 combines with J gene TRBJ2-1; a weak D match, TRBD2 (6 bases). Trimming pared 6 bases from V and 0 bases from J, leaving 12 bases between. The CDR3 extends over 14 amino acids. Germline V gives CDR1 SQVTM, CDR2 ANQGSEA. The CDR3: CSVPSESSYNEQFF. DNA of the CDR3: TGCAGCGTCCCTAGCGAGAGCTCCTACAATGAGCAGTTCTTC.

This clonotype was recorded many times. The V call is TRBV7-3, the J call TRBJ2-1, with D possibly matching TRBD2 (6 bases). This CDR3 has 17 residues. The germline V gene has CDR1 SGHTA and CDR2 FQGTGA. V gave up 1 base and J gave up 3 bases, with 16 bases separating them. CDR3 amino acids: CASSLSGDSDHYNEQFF. The DNA for the CDR3 is TGTGCCAGCAGCTTAAGTGGGGACTCCGACCACTACAATGAGCAGTTCTTC.

This chain uses TRBV20-1 with TRBJ1-2; D perhaps matches TRBD1 (6 bases). The V end lost 0 bases, the J end lost 2 bases, and 19 bases lay between the germline ends. CDR1 DFQATT and CDR2 SNEGSKA come from the germline V gene (reference sequence). CDR3 size: 17 residues. CDR3: CSARDSSRTELNYGYTF. For the CDR3, the DNA is TGCAGTGCTAGAGACAGCTCCCGGACAGAATTAAACTATGGCTACACCTTC.

The rearrangement uses TRBV6-5 and TRBJ1-2, with D hard to call. Germline V CDR1 and CDR2: MNHEY, SVGAGI. V was shortened by 4 bases and J by 6 bases, with 9 bases between the two germline ends. The CDR3 consists of 12 residues. The CDR3 region has the DNA TGTGCCAGCAGTTCGGCAGCAGATGGCTACACCTTC. As protein: CASSSAADGYTF.

This clonotype was detected many times. The chain uses TRBV7-2 and TRBJ2-7, with a possible D match to TRBD2 (5 bases). CDR3 size: 14 residues. V was cut by 6 bases and J by 0 bases, with 12 bases left in between. Germline values: CDR1 SGHTA, CDR2 FQGNSA. The CDR3 nucleotides are TGTGCCAGCAGAGCGGACGCAAGCTCCTACGAGCAGTACTTC. Protein sequence: CASRADASSYEQYF.

In its sample, this clonotype was seen a few times. The genes are TRBV29-1 and TRBJ2-1; the D gene is possibly TRBD1 (6 bases). This CDR3 is built from 14 residues. Germline values: CDR1 SQVTM, CDR2 ANQGSEA. V lost 6 bases, J lost 0 bases, and 12 bases lay in between. The CDR3 DNA reads as TGCAGCGTCAAACAGGGAAGCTCCTACAATGAGCAGTTCTTC. Its translation: CSVKQGSSYNEQFF.

Ten or more counts support this clonotype. The DNA is omitted, as the CDR3 cannot be located on it reliably, and the CDR3 follows TCRdb's listing. V is TRBV7-8 and J is TRBJ2-7. Including both end residues, the CDR3 is 11 amino acids long. From germline, CDR1 is SGHVS and CDR2 FQNEAQ. The CDR3: CASSTSSEQYF.

The CDR3 loop is CASSPGTDNTEAFF. The CDR3 nucleotides are TGTGCCAGCAGCCCCGGGACGGATAACACTGAAGCTTTCTTT. The chain is built from TRBV12-3 or TRBV12-4 and TRBJ1-1; tentative D call: TRBD1 (5 bases). The CDR3 runs 14 residues. Trimming removed 6 bases at V and 2 bases at J, with 13 bases between.

Remarks on this clonotype: The germline gene is not matched at one end of the junction; a read error may be the cause. This chain connects TRBV5-5 to TRBJ2-1; D not certain. The CDR3 is made up of 13 amino acids. Per the germline V gene, CDR1 is SGHKS and CDR2 is YYEKEE (reference sequence). The CDR3 is CAISPGLRGYQFF. DNA of the CDR3: TGTGCCATCAGCCCCGGGCTACGTGGCTATCAGTTCTTC.

This clonotype was seen many times. The chain is built from TRBV27 and TRBJ1-5; no firm D call. Per the germline V gene, CDR1 is MNHEY and CDR2 is SMNVEV (reference sequence). This CDR3 is built from 10 residues. V was cut by 8 bases and J by 7 bases, with 6 bases left in between. CDR3 amino acids: CASGVQPQHF. The CDR3 region has the DNA TGTGCCAGCGGGGTCCAGCCCCAGCATTTT.

This clonotype was seen only a few times. The chain uses TRBV10-3 and TRBJ2-3; TRBD1 agrees at 10 bases. From germline, CDR1 is ENHRY and CDR2 SYGVKD. This CDR3 spans 14 amino acids. The V and J ends lost 7 bases and 3 bases, in that order; junction bases with no gene match: 4. The CDR3 bases are TGTGCCATCACGGACAGGGGGGGGACAGATACGCAGTATTTT. Translated: CAITDRGGTDTQYF.